The clone carrying this T cell receptor beta chain was seen a single time. The germline CDR1 and CDR2 sequences are MDHEN and SYDVKM. The CDR3 is 12 amino acids. Trimming pared 9 bases from V and 0 bases from J, leaving 3 bases between. Original processing methods: Reference gene primer amplification gave nucleated cell count estimates. Sequencing used immunoSEQ multiplex PCR; TCRdb keeps in-frame clones, though not all of them. V and J calls and clone size are given by that table; D and trimming were obtained from the DNA. This table holds tens of thousands of clones, roughly 88% found once. The data are from a study of blood T cell repertoires in COVID-19. Study context: From the United States, Italy and Spain came samples of acute and convalescent COVID-19. The cDNA or gDNA used as material had been derived from T cells, B-cell-depleted T cells, or PBMCs.

This chain connects TRBV28 to TRBJ2-6; the D is unclear. The sample taken for sequencing was peripheral blood. The sequence came from a man older than 75 with active or convalescent COVID-19. The DNA for the CDR3 is TGTGCCAGTCGCTCTGGGGCCAACGTCCTGACTTTC. Amino acid sequence: CASRSGANVLTF.